The source of this T cell receptor (beta chain) is a study of early T cells in non-severe SARS-CoV-2 infection. Study background: Unpaired chains resulted from sequencing bulk RNA of unsorted whole blood. Study-level results: Using VDJdb, the matching emphasized anti-spike CD8 responses while missing private and CD4 specificities.

Each single cDNA molecule received a unique molecular identifier. TCRdb re-derived calls from the 5' RACE reads in MiXCR, one entry per CDR3 protein. The table records tens of thousands of distinct CDR3 sequences, roughly 4.5% of them present only once. This clonotype has a handful of counts. Its target is not known. The germline V gene encodes CDR1 SGHAT and CDR2 FQNNGV. The CDR3 extends over 13 amino acids. V lost 6 bases and J 3 bases, leaving 10 bases between the germline ends. The receptor was derived from an adult who was a healthcare worker with PCR-confirmed SARS-CoV-2 infection or an uninfected control (not recorded which). The sample consisted of whole blood. V and J are TRBV11-2 and TRBJ2-3; perhaps TRBD2 as D (5 bases). The CDR3 region is CASRFSGTDTQYF. The CDR3 region has the DNA TGTGCCAGCAGATTCTCGGGGACAGATACGCAGTATTTT.